The clone carrying this T cell receptor beta chain was seen once. Its antigen is unidentified. This table comes from immunoSEQ multiplex PCR, and its TCRdb copy is limited to in-frame clones, with some not included. The repertoire has approximately 30,000 clones, around three quarters of them found once; the top ten carry approximately 9.4%. Specified time point: week 35, safety follow-up. Doses consisted of 300 ug of mutant IDH1 20-mer peptide each, paired with topical imiquimod. There were eight vaccinations for patients, given in weeks 1, 3, 5, 7, 11, 15, 19 and 23. Donors had new IDH1-mutant astrocytomas of WHO grade 3 or 4 (ATRX-lost). The data originate from a study of a mutant IDH1 vaccine in newly diagnosed glioma. Study in general: Patients began vaccination 4-6 weeks after radiotherapy alone, or with temozolomide cycles. Held at week 35, visit V12 was the safety follow-up, and visit V13 followed at week 47.

This material consisted of PBMCs, taken from a glioma patient whose treatment included an IDH1 peptide vaccine. This clonotype originated in a woman under 40 with glioma. Some clones in this sample may be carry-over from other donors' samples.

The chain's CDR3 is CASSLYRDRAKEQYF. The CDR3, as DNA: TGTGCCAGCAGTTTATACCGGGACAGAGCGAAAGAGCAGTACTTC. The chain joins TRBV27 to TRBJ2-7, with 7 bases lining up with TRBD1. Germline V gene data show CDR1 as MNHEY and CDR2 as SMNVEV (reference sequence). The J segment lost 7 bases and the V segment lost 1 base, leaving 10 bases of the junction unmatched. The CDR3 runs 15 residues.